This T cell receptor (beta chain) was identified in a study of T cell responses to AZD1222 COVID-19 vaccine (dated by TCRdb to the early 2020s). With respect to the entire study: AZD1222 recipients with second doses at about 4 weeks or about 12 weeks were pooled, because spike-specific TCR depth and breadth did not differ between schedules. A total of just over 230 trial participants underwent TCR sequencing, of whom 200 to 220 received two doses of AZD1222 and about 25 received two doses of the MenACWY control vaccine. Trial participants were enrolled by age into subgroups of 18-55, 56-69 and 70-plus years, and 148, 28 and 57 TCR-sequenced participants, respectively, were included in these subgroups.

What the authors observed across the whole study: A significant rise in spike-specific TCR breadth and depth was observed after two AZD1222 doses relative to day 0 and relative to MenACWY recipients. Participants were mostly white British, with more females than males. The authors suggested clonal diversity may have been underestimated. The 56-69-year group was small, and its depth increase did not reach significance, likely because of low power. Conclusions about previously exposed vaccinees are limited, since just five to seven AZD1222 recipients were seropositive for SARS-CoV-2 at baseline. CD4 TCRs associated with the vaccine covered the entire spike protein, and the dominant responses were in regions 160-218 and 743-854. Because no samples from the day 14 peak response were available, repertoires could be characterized only after the peak T cell response. Epitopes outside the regions mutated in the B.1.351 and B.1.1.7 variants were reportedly recognized by nearly half of the unique spike-specific TCRs.

Of note for this clone: Its antigen has not been determined. Base qualities are not recorded, but no much larger clone differs from it by a single base.

Read against the paper, the sample's time point label means: baseline before first vaccination. The vaccinee samples were drawn from two UK trials, COV001 and COV002, one of which was a single-blind randomized controlled phase 2/3 trial testing AZD1222 (ChAdOx1 nCoV-19) in healthy adults. Trial participant PBMC samples were collected at day 0 and day 28 after the second dose for TCRbeta chain sequencing. The CDR3 regions of human TCRbeta chains were analyzed by immunosequencing. In the source study's methods: TCRs in the repertoires were compared against a reference library of SARS-CoV-2-specific TCRs that had been generated with the MIRA antigen-specificity platform. Breadth was defined as the fraction of unique TCRs that were SARS-CoV-2-associated. Depth was defined as the fraction of total T cells that were SARS-CoV-2-associated. Each spike-specific TCR was assigned to its reactive spike region and to a CD4 or CD8 class using the MIRA data. Log10-transformed breadth and depth values were compared by one-way ANOVA with Sidak's multiple comparisons tests. TCRdb mirrors the immuneACCESS table, restricted to in-frame sequences. Some clones are absent from its copies; in checked studies, under half trace to an unresolved V gene, and the reason for the others is unknown. The V and J calls and the clone size are those of that table, but D and trimming were determined from the DNA. The table for this sample lists some 150,000 clones; 90% to 95% of them were counted only once. The ten largest clones take up about 1.9% of the sample.

The clonotype comes from an adult in good health. The source was peripheral blood, collected on day 0 of AZD1222 vaccination.

The sequenced DNA is TGTGCCAGCAGTCTGGGGATCCGTAATTCACCCCTCCACTTT. It translates as CASSLGIRNSPLHF. The rearrangement joined TRBV7-6 to TRBJ1-6, with the identity of the D gene unclear. At the junction V is shortened by 6 bases and J by 6 bases, with 12 bases in between. CDR3 length: 14 amino acids, cysteine to phenylalanine. Just CDR3 DNA is preserved here, 42 bases in frame from base 1. The germline V gene sets CDR1 to SGHVS and CDR2 to FNYEAQ. Joined to the reference TRBV7-6 and TRBJ1-6 proteins, this CDR3 gives the full variable domain: GAGVSQSPRYKVTKRGQDVALRCDPISGHVSLYWYRQALGQGPEFLTYFNYEAQQDKSGLPNDRFSAERPEGSISTLTIQRTEQRDSAMYRCASSLGIRNSPLHFGNGTRLTVT.